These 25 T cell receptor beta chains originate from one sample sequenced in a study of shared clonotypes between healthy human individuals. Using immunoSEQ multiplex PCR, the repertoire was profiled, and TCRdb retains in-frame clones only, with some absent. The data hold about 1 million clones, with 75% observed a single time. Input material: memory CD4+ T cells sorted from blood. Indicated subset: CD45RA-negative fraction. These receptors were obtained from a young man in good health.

The CDR3 reads CASSDSGSAQYF. CDR3 DNA sequence: TGTGCCAGCAGTGACTCGGGGAGCGCCCAGTACTTC. The rearrangement joins TRBV6-1 to TRBJ2-5; D perhaps matches TRBD2 (5 bases). Germline assignment: CDR1 MNHNS and CDR2 SASEGT. V was pared by 3 bases and J by 9 bases, with 11 bases between. The length of the CDR3 is 12 residues.

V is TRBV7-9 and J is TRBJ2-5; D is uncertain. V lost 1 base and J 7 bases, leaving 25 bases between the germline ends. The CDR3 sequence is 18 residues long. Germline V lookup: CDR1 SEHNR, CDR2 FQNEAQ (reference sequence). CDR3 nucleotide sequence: TGTGCCAGCAGCTTAGTTAATCGTCGGCTCGAAAAGGGTGGGACCCAGTACTTC. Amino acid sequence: CASSLVNRRLEKGGTQYF.

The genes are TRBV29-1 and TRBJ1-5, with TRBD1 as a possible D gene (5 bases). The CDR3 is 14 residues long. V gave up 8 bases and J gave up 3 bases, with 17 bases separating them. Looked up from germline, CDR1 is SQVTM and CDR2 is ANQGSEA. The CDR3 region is CSTSHGGDNQPQHF. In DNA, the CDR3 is TGCAGCACCTCCCATGGGGGGGACAATCAGCCCCAGCATTTT.

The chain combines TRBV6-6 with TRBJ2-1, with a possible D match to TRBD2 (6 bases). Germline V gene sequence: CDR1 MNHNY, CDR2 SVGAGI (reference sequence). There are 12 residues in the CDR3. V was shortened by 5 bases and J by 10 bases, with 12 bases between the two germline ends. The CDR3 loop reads CASSGGGREQFF. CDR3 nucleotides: TGTGCCAGCAGTGGGGGAGGCCGGGAGCAGTTCTTC.

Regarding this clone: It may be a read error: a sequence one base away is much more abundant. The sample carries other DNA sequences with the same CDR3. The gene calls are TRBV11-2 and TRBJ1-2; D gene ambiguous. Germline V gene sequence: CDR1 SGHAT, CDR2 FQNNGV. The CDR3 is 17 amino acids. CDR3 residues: CASSLDGTGGWVYGYTF. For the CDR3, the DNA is TGCGCCAGCAGCTTAGACGGCACGGGCGGCTGGGTATATGGCTACACCTTC. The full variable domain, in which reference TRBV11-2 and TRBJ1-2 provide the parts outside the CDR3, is EAGVAQSPRYKIIEKRQSVAFWCNPISGHATLYWYQQILGQGPKLLIQFQNNGVVDDSQLPKDRFSAERLKGVDSTLKIQPAKLEDSAVYLCASSLDGTGGWVYGYTFGSGTRLTVV.

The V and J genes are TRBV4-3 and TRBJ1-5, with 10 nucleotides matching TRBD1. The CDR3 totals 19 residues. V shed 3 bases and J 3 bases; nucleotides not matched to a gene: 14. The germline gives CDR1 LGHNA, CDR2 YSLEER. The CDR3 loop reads CASSHDYRSGTGVNQPQHF. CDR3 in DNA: TGCGCCAGCAGCCATGATTACCGTAGTGGGACAGGGGTCAATCAGCCCCAGCATTTT.

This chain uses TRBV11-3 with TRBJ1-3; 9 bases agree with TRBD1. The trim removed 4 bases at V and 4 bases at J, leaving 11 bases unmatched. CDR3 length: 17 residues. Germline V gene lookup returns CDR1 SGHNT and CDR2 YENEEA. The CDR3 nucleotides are TGTGCCAGCAGCTCAGGCGGGACAGGGAATCTCGGAAACACCATATATTTT. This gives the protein CASSSGGTGNLGNTIYF.

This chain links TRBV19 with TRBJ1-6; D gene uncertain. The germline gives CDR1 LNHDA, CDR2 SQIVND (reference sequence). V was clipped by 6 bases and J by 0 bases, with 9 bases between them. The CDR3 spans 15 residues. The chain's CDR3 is CASRPVSSYNSPLHF. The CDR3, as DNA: TGTGCCAGTAGACCAGTTAGCTCCTATAATTCACCCCTCCACTTT.

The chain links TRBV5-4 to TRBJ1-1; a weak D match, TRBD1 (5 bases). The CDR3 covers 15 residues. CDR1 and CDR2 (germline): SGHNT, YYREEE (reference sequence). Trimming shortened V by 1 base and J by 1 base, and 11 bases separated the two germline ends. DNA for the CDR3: TGTGCCAGCAGCTTGAGGCAGGGCTGGAACACTGAAGCTTTCTTT. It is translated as CASSLRQGWNTEAFF.

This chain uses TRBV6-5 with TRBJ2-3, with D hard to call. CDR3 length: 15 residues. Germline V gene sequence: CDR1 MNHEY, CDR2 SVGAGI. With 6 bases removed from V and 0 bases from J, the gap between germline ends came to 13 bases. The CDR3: CASRRTDSSTDTQYF. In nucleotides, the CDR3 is TGTGCCAGCAGACGGACGGATTCTAGCACAGATACGCAGTATTTT.

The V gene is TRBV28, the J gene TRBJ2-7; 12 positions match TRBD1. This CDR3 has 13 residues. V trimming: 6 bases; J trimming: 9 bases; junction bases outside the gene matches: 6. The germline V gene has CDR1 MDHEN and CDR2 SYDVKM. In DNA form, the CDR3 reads TGTGCCAGCAGGGGGGGACAGGGGGCTTGGCAGTACTTC. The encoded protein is CASRGGQGAWQYF.

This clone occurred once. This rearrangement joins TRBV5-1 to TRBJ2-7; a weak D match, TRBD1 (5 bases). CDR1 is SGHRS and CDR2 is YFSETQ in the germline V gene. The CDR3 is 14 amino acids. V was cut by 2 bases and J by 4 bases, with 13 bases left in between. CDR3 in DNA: TGCGCCAGCAGCTTCGGAGACAGCAGGTACGAGCAGTACTTC. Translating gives CASSFGDSRYEQYF.

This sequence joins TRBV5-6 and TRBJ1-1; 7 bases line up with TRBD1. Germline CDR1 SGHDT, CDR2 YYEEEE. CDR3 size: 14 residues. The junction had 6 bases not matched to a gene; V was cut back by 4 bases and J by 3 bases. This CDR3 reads CASSPTGKYTEAFF. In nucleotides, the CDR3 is TGTGCCAGCAGCCCGACAGGGAAGTACACTGAAGCTTTCTTT.

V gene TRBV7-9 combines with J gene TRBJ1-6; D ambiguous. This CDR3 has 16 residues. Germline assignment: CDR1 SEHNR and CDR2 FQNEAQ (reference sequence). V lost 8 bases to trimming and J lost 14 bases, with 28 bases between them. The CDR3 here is CASWGGTQQTNSALHF. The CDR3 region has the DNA TGTGCCAGCTGGGGAGGAACTCAACAGACAAATTCGGCCCTCCACTTT.

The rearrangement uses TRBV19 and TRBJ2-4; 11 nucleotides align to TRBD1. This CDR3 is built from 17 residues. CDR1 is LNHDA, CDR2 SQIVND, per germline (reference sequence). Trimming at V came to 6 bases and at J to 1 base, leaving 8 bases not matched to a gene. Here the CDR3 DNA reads TGTGCCAGTAGCACAGAAAGGGACAGGGGGGCCAAAAACATTCAGTACTTC. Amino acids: CASSTERDRGAKNIQYF.

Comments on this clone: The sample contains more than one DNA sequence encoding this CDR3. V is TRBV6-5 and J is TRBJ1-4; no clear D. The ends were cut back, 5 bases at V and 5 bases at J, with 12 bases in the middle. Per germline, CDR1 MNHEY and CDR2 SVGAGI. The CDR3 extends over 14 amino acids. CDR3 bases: TGTGCCAGCAGTCGGACTGCCTCGAATGAAAAACTGTTTTTT. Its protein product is CASSRTASNEKLFF.

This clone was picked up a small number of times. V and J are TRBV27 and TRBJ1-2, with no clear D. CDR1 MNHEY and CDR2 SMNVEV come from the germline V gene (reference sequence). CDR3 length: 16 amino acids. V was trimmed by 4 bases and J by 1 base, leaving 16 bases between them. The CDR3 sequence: CASSSLTPDGNYGYTF. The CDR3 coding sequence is TGTGCCAGCAGTTCTCTGACTCCGGACGGTAACTATGGCTACACCTTC.

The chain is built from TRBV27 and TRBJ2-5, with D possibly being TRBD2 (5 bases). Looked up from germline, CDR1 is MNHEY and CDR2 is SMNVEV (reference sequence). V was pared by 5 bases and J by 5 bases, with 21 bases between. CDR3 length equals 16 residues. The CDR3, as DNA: TGTGCCAGCAGTCCAGGACTCCGGGCTATGAAGGAGACCCAGTACTTC. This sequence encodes CASSPGLRAMKETQYF.

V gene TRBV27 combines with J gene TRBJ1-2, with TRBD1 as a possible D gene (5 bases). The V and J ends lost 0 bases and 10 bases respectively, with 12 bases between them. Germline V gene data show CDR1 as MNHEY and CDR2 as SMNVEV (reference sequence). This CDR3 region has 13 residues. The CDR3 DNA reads TGTGCCAGCAGTTTATCAGGAGGCGGGACCTACACCTTC. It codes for CASSLSGGGTYTF.

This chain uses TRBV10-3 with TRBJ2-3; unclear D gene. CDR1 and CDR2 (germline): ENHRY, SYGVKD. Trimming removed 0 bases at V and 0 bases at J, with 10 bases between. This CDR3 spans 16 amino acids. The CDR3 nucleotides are TGTGCCATCAGTGAGTCGCCAGTGCCTAGCACAGATACGCAGTATTTT. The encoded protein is CAISESPVPSTDTQYF.

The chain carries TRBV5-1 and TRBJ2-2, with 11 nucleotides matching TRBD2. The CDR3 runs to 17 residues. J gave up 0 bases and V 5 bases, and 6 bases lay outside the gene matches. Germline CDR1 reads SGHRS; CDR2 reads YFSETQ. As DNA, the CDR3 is TGCGCCAGCAGACCACTAGCGGGGGTGACGAACACCGGGGAGCTGTTTTTT. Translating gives CASRPLAGVTNTGELFF.

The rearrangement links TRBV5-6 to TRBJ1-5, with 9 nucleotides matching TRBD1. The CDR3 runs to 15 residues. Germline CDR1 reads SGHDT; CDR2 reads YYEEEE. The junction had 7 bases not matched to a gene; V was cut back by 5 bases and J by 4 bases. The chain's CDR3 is CASSADRGRNQPQHF. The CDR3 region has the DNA TGTGCCAGCAGTGCGGACAGGGGAAGGAATCAGCCCCAGCATTTT.

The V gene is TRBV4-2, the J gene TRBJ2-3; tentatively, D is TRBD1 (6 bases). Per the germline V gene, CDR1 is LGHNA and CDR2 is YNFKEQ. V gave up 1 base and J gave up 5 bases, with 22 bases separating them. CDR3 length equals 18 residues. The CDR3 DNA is TGTGCCAGCAGCCAAGCAAGCCGACAGGTGGGGCGTAGAGATACGCAGTATTTT. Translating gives CASSQASRQVGRRDTQYF.

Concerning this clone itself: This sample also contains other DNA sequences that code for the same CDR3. CDR3 sequence reads: CASSLDRGKLFF. In DNA form, the CDR3 reads TGTGCCAGCAGCCTTGACAGGGGAAAACTGTTTTTT. The chain links TRBV7-9 to TRBJ1-4, with 8 bases matching TRBD1. Trimming removed 5 bases from V and 10 bases from J; junction bases left unmatched: 3. Per germline, CDR1 SEHNR and CDR2 FQNEAQ (reference sequence). CDR3 length: 12 amino acids.

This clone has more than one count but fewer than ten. The CDR3 sequence: CSVEGFYEQYF. In nucleotides, the CDR3 is TGCAGCGTTGAAGGATTCTACGAGCAGTACTTC. The rearrangement joins TRBV29-1 to TRBJ2-5; D uncertain. The last part of the DNA fits TRBJ2-7 better; the J call may be wrong. Germline lookup yields CDR1 SQVTM and CDR2 ANQGSEA. The CDR3 consists of 11 residues.